This TCR beta chain was sequenced during a study of vaccination and CD4 T cells after COVID-19 (dated by TCRdb to 2021 to 2024). Background for the entire study: Every convalescent patient had a positive nasal swab PCR test for SARS-CoV-2, with mild disease in roughly nine patients and severe disease in one. In control cultures, a CEFX viral epitope pool was used as positive control, an HIV-1 Nef peptide pool was used as negative control, or no peptide was added. The convalescent cohort included six males and four females, with two Hispanic individuals, seven Caucasians, two Asians and one multiracial person. Post-vaccine blood samples were taken a median of approximately 76 days after the second vaccine dose, with a range of roughly 13 to 250 days. Post-COVID blood samples were collected from convalescent patients a median of around 96 days after diagnosis, with a range of roughly 30 to 161 days. Each participant got two doses of either the Pfizer-BioNTech BNT162b2 vaccine (n=8) or the Moderna mRNA-1273 vaccine (n=2). The spike-specific CD4+ TCR repertoire was compared before and after mRNA vaccination in fewer than eleven COVID-19 convalescent patients and a handful of infection-naive healthy vaccine recipients. Overlapping spike peptide pools from SARS-CoV-2 and from the common cold coronaviruses HCoV-NL63, HCoV-OC43 and HCoV-229E were used as culture stimuli. Here is what the overall study found, with its caveats: An increase in the median number of SARS-CoV-2-reactive clonotypes from approximately 20 after infection to 35 to 40 after vaccination was observed, but the change was not found to be significant. In convalescent patients, nearly all vaccine-specific clones (304 of 307) were found to be mono-reactive for SARS-CoV-2 spike rather than cross-reactive with common cold coronaviruses. In convalescent patients, a median around 85% of post-vaccine SARS-CoV-2-reactive clones were detected only after vaccination, and vaccine-specific priming was suggested by this finding. Only a relatively small number of convalescent patients were included in the study, and early timepoints following natural infection were not analyzed.

What the treatment or condition label conveys for this sample: roughly ten-day PBMC culture with coronavirus spike peptide pools or control peptides (ViraFEST assay). To expand antigen-specific T cells with peptide pools and then pick out the expanded clonotypes through TCR sequencing, the study relied on the ViraFEST assay. The convalescent patients' positive SARS-CoV-2 PCR tests were from March to December 2020, which was before the Alpha, Beta and Delta variants emerged in the United States. Each well held about 2.2 million PBMCs cultured in IMDM containing approximately 5% human AB serum and around 9.2 IU/ml IL-2, with 10 ug/ml peptide pools added. On days 3 and 7, half of the culture medium was replaced with fresh IL-2-containing medium. CD4+ T cells were isolated after less than twelve days of culture through negative selection using the EasySep CD4+ T cell isolation kit. Ficoll-Paque Plus gradient centrifugation was used to isolate PBMCs from whole blood, and the isolated PBMCs were then either used fresh or cryopreserved at -140C. In general, triplicate wells were set up for every culture condition.

There are a few counts of this clonotype. This receptor's antigen is unknown. Base qualities are not provided; no much larger clone lies one nucleotide away. V is reduced by 6 bases and J by 2 bases, leaving a spacing of 14 bases between them. The CDR3 runs 14 amino acids, cysteine and phenylalanine included. Just the 42-base CDR3 DNA is kept, in frame starting at base 1. CDR1 ENHRY and CDR2 SYGVKD were looked up in the germline V gene. To prepare the library, PCR was applied. TCR sequencing of DNA from cultured CD4+ T cells used the Oncomine TCR Beta short-read assay at the Johns Hopkins FTIC core. The QIAamp micro DNA kit was used to extract genomic DNA from the cultured CD4+ T cells. Oncomine TCR Beta libraries from cultured CD4+ T cells were pooled using unique dual indexes and sequenced on an Illumina iSeq 100. The source study handled its data this way. Non-productive sequences were removed, and CDR3s that did not start with C, did not end with F or W, or were shorter than 7 amino acids were discarded. The MANAFEST web application identified antigen-specific clonotypes by comparing peptide-stimulated wells against reference wells and other culture wells. An FDR below 0.05, an odds ratio above 5, and a productive frequency above 0.1% in at least two of three replicate wells were required for clones to be considered positive. Cross-reactive clonotypes were defined as significantly expanded in both SARS-CoV-2 spike wells and at least one common cold coronavirus spike condition. Similarity between CDR3 sequences was evaluated in R version 3.6.1 using Levenshtein distances (stringdist) and unrooted phylogenetic trees (ape). TCRdb redid the processing of the public reads, applying fastp at Q25 and MiXCR, and retained in-frame beta chains. Every CDR3 protein is listed once, alongside the most common genes and DNA of its rows. In this record, the V and J calls reflect TCRdb's handling and not the investigators' own analysis. The sample data list about 21,000 distinct CDR3 sequences, and roughly two fifths of these were observed just once. Jointly, the top ten make up roughly 5.2% of the sample.

The sequence was obtained from a human donor who had recovered from COVID-19. The sequenced sample was CD4+ T cells from blood, cultured in vitro, obtained before SARS-CoV-2 vaccination. The V and J genes are TRBV10-3 and TRBJ2-7; the D gene is not confidently resolved. The CDR3 sequence is CAIRPEGSPYEQYF. The DNA sequence is given as TGTGCCATCAGACCGGAAGGGTCCCCCTACGAGCAGTACTTC.